The clone carrying this TCR beta chain was seen only a few times. Its target is not known. Unexposed donor CD4+ T cells date from 2011-2018, before the COVID-19 pandemic. CD4+ T cells were isolated from the cells after about ten days of culture. This specimen comes from a study of CD4 T cells in relation to SARS-CoV-2 and coronaviruses. Some clones are missing from TCRdb's copy, which holds only in-frame ones; the method was immunoSEQ multiplex PCR. The sample yields 9,000 to 15,000 clones, 70% to 80% seen once. V lost 0 bases, J lost 5 bases, and 20 bases lay in between. Looked up from germline, CDR1 is SGHRS and CDR2 is YFSETQ. The CDR3 sequence is 17 residues long.

The receptor was derived from a human donor in good health. Source material: CD4+ T cells from PBMCs, cultured in vitro. This chain uses TRBV5-1 with TRBJ2-5; D may be TRBD1 or TRBD2 (6 bases each). The CDR3 sequence: CASSLAWGRGRGETQYF. In DNA, the CDR3 is TGCGCCAGCAGCTTGGCCTGGGGTCGGGGGCGAGGGGAGACCCAGTACTTC. Supplemented by reference TRBV5-1 and TRBJ2-5, the full variable domain reads KAGVTQTPRYLIKTRGQQVTLSCSPISGHRSVSWYQQTPGQGLQFLFEYFSETQRNKGNFPGRFSGRQFSNSRSEMNVSTLELGDSALYLCASSLAWGRGRGETQYFGPGTRLLVL.